This TCR beta chain originates from a study of T cells in Graves' hyperthyroidism and ophthalmopathy. RNA transcripts yielded amplified TCR beta CDR3 regions. The HTBI primer set served for first-round RT-PCR of the TCR CDR3. One entry per CDR3 protein results from TCRdb running MiXCR on the multiplex PCR reads. The sample has hundreds of thousands of distinct CDR3 sequences; 16% are singletons. Patients aged 18 to 65 had newly diagnosed hyperthyroidism lasting under 2 months. PBMCs were collected from an approximately 10 ml volume of fresh peripheral blood. A few counts support this clonotype. The CDR3 consists of 15 residues. Trimming cost V 3 bases and J 1 base; bases outside gene matches: 4. The germline V gene has CDR1 ENHRY and CDR2 SYGVKD.

Material for sequencing was blood. V gene TRBV10-3 combines with J gene TRBJ2-7; 9 nucleotides agree with TRBD1. The sequence came from a young woman with Graves' hyperthyroidism. The CDR3 nucleotides are TGTGCCATCAGTGAACGACAGGGGGGGTCCTACGAGCAGTACTTC. This sequence encodes CAISERQGGSYEQYF.